Listed below are T cell receptor beta chains from one sample, sequenced in a study of shared clonotypes between healthy human individuals. Here immunoSEQ multiplex PCR was the method, and the copy in TCRdb shows in-frame clones only, minus some. The sample gives a few million clones, approximately 94% of which show up once; around 0.14% is in the top ten. Specimen: naive CD4+ T cells sorted from blood. The receptors derive from a man younger than 35 in good health. Both conserved end residues are part of each CDR3. D genes are given only for firm matches. Clone sizes are given selectively: once, few, many, or a class where the clone is expanded.

clone_size d_call j_call v_call cdr3_nt cdr3_aa
- - TRBJ1-2 TRBV18 TGTGCCAGCTCACTAGACCTTTCTTATGGCTACACCTTC CASSLDLSYGYTF
- TRBD2 TRBJ2-7 TRBV19 TGTGCCAGTAGTATGCTAGCGGGAGGGTACGAGCAGTACTTC CASSMLAGGYEQYF
- - TRBJ1-2 TRBV7-8 TGTGCCAGCAGCCCCCGCCCAGGGTTCTATGGCTACACCTTC CASSPRPGFYGYTF
- - TRBJ1-1 TRBV2 TGTGCCAGCAGCGGACAGCCGAACACTGAAGCTTTCTTT CASSGQPNTEAFF
- TRBD1 TRBJ2-5 TRBV30 TGTGCCTGGACGAGGGGGCGCGTGGGGGCAGAGACCCAGTACTTC CAWTRGRVGAETQYF
- - TRBJ1-5 TRBV6-6 TGTGCCAGCAGAAAAGTGCTATCGGGCAATCAGCCCCAGCATTTT CASRKVLSGNQPQHF
few - TRBJ1-5 TRBV7-6 TGTGCCAGCAGCGTCGATAGCAATCAGCCCCAGCATTTT CASSVDSNQPQHF
- - TRBJ1-4 TRBV18 TGTGCCAGCTCACGGGTTACGACGGGGGAAAAACTGTTTTTT CASSRVTTGEKLFF
- - TRBJ2-3 TRBV5-1 TGCGCCAGCAGCTTGGGACAGCTAAGTTCTAGCACAGATACGCAGTATTTT CASSLGQLSSSTDTQYF
- - TRBJ2-7 TRBV18 TGTGCCAGCTCACCACCACAGTTACCCTACGAGCAGTACTTC CASSPPQLPYEQYF
- TRBD1 TRBJ1-2 TRBV27 TGTGCCAGCAGTTTTTCCAGGGGGTATGGCTACACCTTC CASSFSRGYGYTF
- - TRBJ2-5 TRBV7-9 TGTGCCAGCAGCCCCACCCAAGTGGGGGGCCAGACCCAGTACTTC CASSPTQVGGQTQYF
- - TRBJ2-7 TRBV5-5 TGTGCCAGCAGCTTGGTGGTGGGGTACGAGCAGTACTTC CASSLVVGYEQYF
- - TRBJ1-3 TRBV13 TGTGCCAGCAGCTTGAGGACCCTGACCGGGAACACCATATATTTT CASSLRTLTGNTIYF
- - TRBJ2-7 TRBV28 TGTGCCAGCCAAACTTCCCGGGCCTACGAGCAGTACTTC CASQTSRAYEQYF
- - TRBJ1-1 TRBV7-2 TGTGCCAGCAGCTTAGCGTTAAAGAACACTGAAGCTTTCTTT CASSLALKNTEAFF
- TRBD2 TRBJ2-1 TRBV30 TGTGCCTTGGGGGGGGAGAGCTCCTACAATGAGCAGTTCTTC CALGGESSYNEQFF
- - TRBJ1-6 TRBV6-5 TGTGCCAGCAGTTGGGGGGATTCACCCCTCCACTTT CASSWGDSPLHF
- - TRBJ1-1 TRBV14 TGTGCCAGCAGCCAAGGTGCGGGAGGCACTGAAGCTTTCTTT CASSQGAGGTEAFF
- - TRBJ2-7 TRBV5-1 TGCGCCAGCAGCTTGGAGGCGGCCGAGCAGTACTTC CASSLEAAEQYF
- TRBD2 TRBJ2-2 TRBV11-2 TGTGCCAGCAGCTTTAGCGGGGGGAACACCGGGGAGCTGTTTTTT CASSFSGGNTGELFF
- - TRBJ1-5 TRBV21-1 TGTGCCAGCAGCTTAAGAGGACAGGGGGCGAGCAATCAGCCCCAGCATTTT CASSLRGQGASNQPQHF
- - TRBJ1-5 TRBV2 TGTGCCAGCAGTGAAGATTCGGCAGGGAATCAGCCCCAGCATTTT CASSEDSAGNQPQHF
- TRBD2 TRBJ2-7 TRBV6-5 TGTGCCACCACTAACGCAGCGGGGGGGCCGGTGCAGTACTTC CATTNAAGGPVQYF
- TRBD2 TRBJ2-1 TRBV18 TGTGCCAGCTCACCACTGGTGTCTAGCGGGATAACCTACAATGAGCAGTTCTTC CASSPLVSSGITYNEQFF
- TRBD2 TRBJ2-7 TRBV5-1 TGCGCCAGCAGCCCTGGACTAGTTATCTACGAGCAGTACTTC CASSPGLVIYEQYF
- TRBD1 TRBJ1-2 TRBV28 TGTGCCAGCAGTTTACCCTATGGGACAGGGGAAGGCTACACCTTC CASSLPYGTGEGYTF
- TRBD1 TRBJ1-3 TRBV7-9 TGTGCCAGCAGCCAGCAGGGGGGTACTGGAAACACCATATATTTT CASSQQGGTGNTIYF
- TRBD1 TRBJ2-7 TRBV10-3 TGTGCCATCAGCTTAGGGACAGTAGTCTACGAGCAGTACTTC CAISLGTVVYEQYF
few - TRBJ2-3 TRBV19 TGTGCCAGTAGTCGAGGTGAGGGCACAGATACGCAGTATTTT CASSRGEGTDTQYF
- - TRBJ1-2 TRBV5-4 TGTGCCAGCAGCTTGGCAGGTGTGAACGGTGGCTACACCTTC CASSLAGVNGGYTF
- - TRBJ2-1 TRBV19 TGTGCCAGTAGTTCACGGAGGATCTCCTACAATGAGCAGTTCTTC CASSSRRISYNEQFF
- TRBD2 TRBJ2-1 TRBV5-1 TGCGCCAGCAGCTTGGGGACTAGCGGGGGTGAGCAGTTCTTC CASSLGTSGGEQFF
- - TRBJ1-5 TRBV7-9 TGTGCCAGCAGCTTGGATGGGGATAGCAATCAGCCCCAGCATTTT CASSLDGDSNQPQHF
- - TRBJ2-5 TRBV5-4 TGTGCCAGCAGCTCGGCGGGGCCCTCCCAAGAGACCCAGTACTTC CASSSAGPSQETQYF
few - TRBJ1-1 TRBV7-9 TGTGCCAGCAGCTTGGAGGGGTTTGGGAACACTGAAGCTTTCTTT CASSLEGFGNTEAFF
- - TRBJ2-7 TRBV30 TGTGCCTGGAGTGCCCCGGGGTCCCCCTACGAGCAGTACTTC CAWSAPGSPYEQYF
- - TRBJ2-2 TRBV6-5 TGTGCCAGCACGGGCCTTACTAAGAGAACCGGGGAGCTGTTTTTT CASTGLTKRTGELFF
- - TRBJ2-7 TRBV7-9 TGTGCCAGCAGCATAGGACCGGTCTACGAGCAGTACTTC CASSIGPVYEQYF
- TRBD1 TRBJ1-2 TRBV28 TGTGCCAGCAGTAGTCGGACAGGGGGTTCTTATGGCTACACCTTC CASSSRTGGSYGYTF
- TRBD2 TRBJ2-5 TRBV18 TGTGCCAGCTCACCACCATGGCGGGAGGACATACCCTCGGAGACCCAGTACTTC CASSPPWREDIPSETQYF
- TRBD1 TRBJ1-2 TRBV29-1 TGCAGCGCCTCTAGACAGGGTCTGGATGGCTACACCTTC CSASRQGLDGYTF
- TRBD1 TRBJ2-5 TRBV5-1 TGCGCCAGCAGCTTTACAGGGGGCGGAGAAGAGACCCAGTACTTC CASSFTGGGEETQYF
- TRBD2 TRBJ2-7 TRBV19 TGTGCCAGTAGTAAACTAGCGGGAGGGTACTACGAGCAGTACTTC CASSKLAGGYYEQYF
- - TRBJ2-7 TRBV6-1 TGTGCCAGCAGGAACAAGGGGTCCTACTACGAGCAGTACTTC CASRNKGSYYEQYF
- - TRBJ2-5 TRBV7-2 TGTGCCAGCAGCCAATCTTGGGGCGGGGGCCCGACGGACTTC CASSQSWGGGPTDF
- - TRBJ2-2 TRBV5-4 TGTGCCAGCAGCTTGGTGGCTAGCGGGGAGCTGTTTTTT CASSLVASGELFF
- TRBD2 TRBJ2-5 TRBV12-5 TGTGCTAGTGGTTTGGAGCGGGAGCAGACCCAGTACTTC CASGLEREQTQYF
- TRBD1 TRBJ2-2 TRBV29-1 TGCAGCGTTGGGGCGGGGACAGGGGATTCCGGGGAGCTGTTTTTT CSVGAGTGDSGELFF
- - TRBJ2-7 TRBV5-1 TGCGCCAGCAGCTTGGGACAGTCCTCCTACGAGCAGTACTTC CASSLGQSSYEQYF
- TRBD1 TRBJ1-3 TRBV5-4 TGTGCCAGCAGCTCCCGGCAGGGGGTACCCCTCTCTGGAAACACCATATATTTT CASSSRQGVPLSGNTIYF
- TRBD1 TRBJ2-3 TRBV29-1 TGCAGCGTGGGCCTCACAGGGGGCGCAACAGATACGCAGTATTTT CSVGLTGGATDTQYF
- - TRBJ2-2 TRBV19 TGTGCCAGTAGTATAGGGCTAGCCATCGGGGAGCTGTTTTTT CASSIGLAIGELFF
- TRBD1 TRBJ1-3 TRBV7-9 TGTGCCAGCAGCGCAAGGACAGGGGCAATCTACATAGGAAACACCATATATTTT CASSARTGAIYIGNTIYF
once - TRBJ1-2 TRBV6-1 TGTGCCGGAGAACCCGGCTACACCTTC CAGEPGYTF
few - TRBJ1-1 TRBV27 TGTGCCAGCGGCTCGACACCGAACACTGAAGCTTTCTTT CASGSTPNTEAFF
- TRBD2 TRBJ2-1 TRBV19 TGTGCCAGTAGGCGGACTAGCGGGAGTAATGAGCAGTTCTTC CASRRTSGSNEQFF
- - TRBJ1-6 TRBV28 TGTGCCAGCAGACGAGGGGAGAGCTCCTATAATTCACCCCTCCACTTT CASRRGESSYNSPLHF